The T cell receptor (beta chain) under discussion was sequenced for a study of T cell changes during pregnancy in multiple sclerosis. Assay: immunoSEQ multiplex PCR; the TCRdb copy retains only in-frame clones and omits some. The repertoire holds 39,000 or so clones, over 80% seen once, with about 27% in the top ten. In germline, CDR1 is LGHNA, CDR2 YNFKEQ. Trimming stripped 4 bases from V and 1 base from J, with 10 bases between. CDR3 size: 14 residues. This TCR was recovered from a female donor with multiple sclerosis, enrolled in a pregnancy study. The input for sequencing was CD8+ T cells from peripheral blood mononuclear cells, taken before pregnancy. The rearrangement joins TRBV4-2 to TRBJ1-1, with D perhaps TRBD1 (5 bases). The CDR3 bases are TGTGCCAGCAGCCCCACGACAGAGAACACTGAAGCTTTCTTT. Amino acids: CASSPTTENTEAFF.